This T cell receptor beta chain originates from a study of cytomegalovirus exposure and HLA in healthy donors. General observations from the study: Later on, an analysis found that several of the most significant clusters appeared to be linked to common viral pathogens, which included parvovirus B19. Testing in vitro showed a few CMV-associated chains specific for CMV antigens. An ancestry cluster, one associated with Asian ancestry, reportedly showed fewer N-insertions than the approximately 670-donor mean in a later analysis.

Points on this clone: Its antigen is not identified.

V lost 2 bases and J 3 bases, leaving 8 bases between the germline ends. The germline gives CDR1 KGHSH, CDR2 LQKENI. CDR3 size: 14 residues. PCR primers comprised 60 Vbeta and 13 Jbeta primers. TCRdb's copy holds only in-frame clones and misses some; the assay was immunoSEQ multiplex PCR. The profile shows over 70,000 clones, more than 55% of them singletons. This chain uses TRBV18 with TRBJ2-1; D is uncertain. Sequenced sample: PBMCs. The clonotype comes from a woman in her forties or fifties in good health and CMV-seropositive. The DNA of the CDR3 is TGTGCCAGCTCACCAGGGCAGCTCTACAATGAGCAGTTCTTC. It specifies CASSPGQLYNEQFF. The variable domain in full, with the rest retrieved from reference TRBV18 and TRBJ2-1, is NAGVMQNPRHLVRRRGQEARLRCSPMKGHSHVYWYRQLPEEGLKFMVYLQKENIIDESGMPKERFSAEFPKEGPSILRIQQVVRGDSAAYFCASSPGQLYNEQFFGPGTRLTVL.